The present entry profiles one TCR beta chain with its context. Its antigen is still unknown. The sample originates from a study of OX40 agonist ivuxolimab in advanced cancers. Across the whole study: Every patient in dose escalation had hepatocellular carcinoma, melanoma, renal cell or head and neck cancer.

Study results and caveats: With doses of 0.1 to 3.0 mg/kg, CD4+ and CD8+ blood T cells had undergone clonal expansion by week 6. In general, CD8+ T cells held more expanded clones than CD4+ did, on average.

From germline, CDR1 is MGHRA and CDR2 YSYEKL. The CDR3 spans 15 residues. The V and J ends lost 3 bases and 1 base respectively, with 9 bases between them. Blood sampling was done at baseline, cycle 4 day 1, and cycle 7 day 1. The repertoire was sequenced with immunoSEQ multiplex PCR; TCRdb's copy has only in-frame clones and lacks some. The sample yields tens of thousands of clones, about 82% seen once. This TCR was sampled from an adult with an advanced solid tumor such as melanoma, head and neck, liver or kidney cancer. Sequencing was performed on CD4+ or CD8+ T cells sorted from blood, taken in a trial of the OX40 agonist ivuxolimab. The J gene is TRBJ1-4, the V gene TRBV4-1, with a weak D call TRBD1 (5 bases). The CDR3 DNA is TGCGCCAGCAGCCACCCAGGGTTAACTAATGAAAAACTGTTTTTT. Translation: CASSHPGLTNEKLFF.